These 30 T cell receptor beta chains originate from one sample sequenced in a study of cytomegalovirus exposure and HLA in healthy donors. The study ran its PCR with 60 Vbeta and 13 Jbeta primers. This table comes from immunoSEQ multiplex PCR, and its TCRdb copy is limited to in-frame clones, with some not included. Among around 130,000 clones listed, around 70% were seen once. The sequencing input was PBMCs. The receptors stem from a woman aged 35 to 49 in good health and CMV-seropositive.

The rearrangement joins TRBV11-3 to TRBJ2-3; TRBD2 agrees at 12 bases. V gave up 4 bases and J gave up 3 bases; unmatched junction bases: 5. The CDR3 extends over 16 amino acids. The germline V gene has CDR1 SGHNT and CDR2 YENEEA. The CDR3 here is CASSSRTSGKTDTQYF. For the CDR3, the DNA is TGTGCCAGCAGCTCCAGGACTAGCGGGAAGACAGATACGCAGTATTTT.

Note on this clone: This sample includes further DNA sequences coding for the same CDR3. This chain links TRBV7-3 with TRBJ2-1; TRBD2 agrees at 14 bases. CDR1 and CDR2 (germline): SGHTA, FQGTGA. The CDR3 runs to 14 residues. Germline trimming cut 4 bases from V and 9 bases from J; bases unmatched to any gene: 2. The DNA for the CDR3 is TGTGCCAGCAGCTCCGGACTAGCGGGAGGTGAGCAGTTCTTC. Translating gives CASSSGLAGGEQFF. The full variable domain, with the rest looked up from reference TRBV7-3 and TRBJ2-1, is GAGVSQTPSNKVTEKGKYVELRCDPISGHTALYWYRQSLGQGPEFLIYFQGTGAADDSGLPNDRFFAVRPEGSVSTLKIQRTERGDSAVYLCASSSGLAGGEQFFGPGTRLTVL.

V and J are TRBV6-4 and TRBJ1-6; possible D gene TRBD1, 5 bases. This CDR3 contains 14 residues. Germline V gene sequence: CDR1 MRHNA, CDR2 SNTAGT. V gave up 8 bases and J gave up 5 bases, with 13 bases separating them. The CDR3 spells CASSRDFDNSPLHF. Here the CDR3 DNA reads TGTGCCAGCTCCAGGGACTTCGATAATTCACCCCTCCACTTT.

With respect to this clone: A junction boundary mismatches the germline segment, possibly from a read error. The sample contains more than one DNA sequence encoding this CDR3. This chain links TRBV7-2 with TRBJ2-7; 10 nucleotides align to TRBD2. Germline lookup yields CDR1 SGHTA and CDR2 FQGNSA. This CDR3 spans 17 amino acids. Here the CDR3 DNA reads TGCGCCAGCAGCTGGAGAAGTGGGACTAGCGCCTCCTACGAGCAGTACTTC. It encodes CASSWRSGTSASYEQYF.

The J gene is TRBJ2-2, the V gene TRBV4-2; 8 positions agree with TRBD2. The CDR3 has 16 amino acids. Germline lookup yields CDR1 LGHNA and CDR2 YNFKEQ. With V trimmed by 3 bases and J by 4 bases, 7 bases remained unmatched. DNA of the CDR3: TGTGCCAGCAGCCAGGCAAGCGGGAGAGGCACCGGGGAGCTGTTTTTT. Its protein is CASSQASGRGTGELFF.

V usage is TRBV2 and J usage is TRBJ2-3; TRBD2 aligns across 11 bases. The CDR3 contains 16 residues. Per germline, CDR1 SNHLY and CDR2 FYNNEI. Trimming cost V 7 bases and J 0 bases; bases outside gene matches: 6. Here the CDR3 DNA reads TGTGCCAGCATGGTAGCGGGAGGGCCAAGCACAGATACGCAGTATTTT. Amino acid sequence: CASMVAGGPSTDTQYF.

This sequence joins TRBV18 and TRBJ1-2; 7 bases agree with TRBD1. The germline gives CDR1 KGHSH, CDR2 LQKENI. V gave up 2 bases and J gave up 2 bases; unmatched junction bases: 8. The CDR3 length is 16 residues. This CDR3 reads CASSPRQGYTNYGYTF. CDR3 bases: TGTGCCAGCTCACCAAGACAGGGCTACACCAACTATGGCTACACCTTC. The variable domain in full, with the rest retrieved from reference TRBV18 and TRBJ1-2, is NAGVMQNPRHLVRRRGQEARLRCSPMKGHSHVYWYRQLPEEGLKFMVYLQKENIIDESGMPKERFSAEFPKEGPSILRIQQVVRGDSAAYFCASSPRQGYTNYGYTFGSGTRLTVV.

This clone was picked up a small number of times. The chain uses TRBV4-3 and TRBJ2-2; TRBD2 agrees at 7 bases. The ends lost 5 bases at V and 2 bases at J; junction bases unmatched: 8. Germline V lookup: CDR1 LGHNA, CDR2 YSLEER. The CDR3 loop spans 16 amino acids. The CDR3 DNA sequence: TGCGCCAGCAGCGTCAAGGGGACTATTAACACCGGGGAGCTGTTTTTT. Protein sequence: CASSVKGTINTGELFF.

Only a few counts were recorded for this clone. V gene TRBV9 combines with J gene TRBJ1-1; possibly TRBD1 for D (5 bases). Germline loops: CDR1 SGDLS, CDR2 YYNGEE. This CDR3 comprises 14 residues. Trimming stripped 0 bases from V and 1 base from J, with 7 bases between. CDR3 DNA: TGTGCCAGCAGCGTAGGACAGAGGAACACTGAAGCTTTCTTT. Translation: CASSVGQRNTEAFF. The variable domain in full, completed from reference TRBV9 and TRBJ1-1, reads DSGVTQTPKHLITATGQRVTLRCSPRSGDLSVYWYQQSLDQGLQFLIQYYNGEERAKGNILERFSAQQFPDLHSELNLSSLELGDSALYFCASSVGQRNTEAFFGQGTRLTVV.

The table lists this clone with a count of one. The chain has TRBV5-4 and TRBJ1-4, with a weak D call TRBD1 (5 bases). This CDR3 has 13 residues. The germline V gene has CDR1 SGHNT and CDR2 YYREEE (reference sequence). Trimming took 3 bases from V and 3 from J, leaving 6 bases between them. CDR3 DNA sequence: TGTGCCAGCAGCTCAGGGCCTAATGAAAAACTGTTTTTT. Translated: CASSSGPNEKLFF.

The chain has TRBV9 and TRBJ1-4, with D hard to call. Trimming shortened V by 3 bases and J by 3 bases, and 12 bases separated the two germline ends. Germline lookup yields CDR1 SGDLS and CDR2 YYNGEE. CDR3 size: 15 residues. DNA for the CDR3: TGTGCCAGCAGCGCTAATCCTTCGCCTAATGAAAAACTGTTTTTT. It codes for CASSANPSPNEKLFF.

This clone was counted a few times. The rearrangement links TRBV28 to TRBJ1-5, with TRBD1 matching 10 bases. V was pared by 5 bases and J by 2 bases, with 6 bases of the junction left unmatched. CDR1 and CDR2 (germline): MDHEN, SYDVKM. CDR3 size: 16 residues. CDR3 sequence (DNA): TGTGCCAGCAGTCCCTCCGACAGGGGGCGCAATCAGCCCCAGCATTTT. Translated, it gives CASSPSDRGRNQPQHF.

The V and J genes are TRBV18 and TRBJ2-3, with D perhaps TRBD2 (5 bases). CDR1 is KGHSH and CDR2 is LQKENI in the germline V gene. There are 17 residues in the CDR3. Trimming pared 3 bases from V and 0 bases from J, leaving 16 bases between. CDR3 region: CASSPLRVERSTDTQYF. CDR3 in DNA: TGTGCCAGCTCACCCCTGAGGGTGGAACGGAGCACAGATACGCAGTATTTT.

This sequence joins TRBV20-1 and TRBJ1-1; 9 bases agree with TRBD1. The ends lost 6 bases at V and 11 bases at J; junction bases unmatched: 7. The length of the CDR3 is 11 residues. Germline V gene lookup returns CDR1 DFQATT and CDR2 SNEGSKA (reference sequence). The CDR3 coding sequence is TGCAGTGCCTTGGGACAGGGTCGGGCTTTCTTT. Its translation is CSALGQGRAFF.

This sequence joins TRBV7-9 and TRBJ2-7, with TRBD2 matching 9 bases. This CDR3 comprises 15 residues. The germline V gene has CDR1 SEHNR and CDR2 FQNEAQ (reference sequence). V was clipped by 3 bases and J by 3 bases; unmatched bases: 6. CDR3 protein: CASSFIAGAFYEQYF. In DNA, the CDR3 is TGTGCCAGCAGCTTTATAGCGGGGGCTTTCTACGAGCAGTACTTC.

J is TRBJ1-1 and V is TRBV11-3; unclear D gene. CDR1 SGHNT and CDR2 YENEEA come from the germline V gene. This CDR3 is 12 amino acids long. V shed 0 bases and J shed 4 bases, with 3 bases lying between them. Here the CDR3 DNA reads TGTGCCAGCAGCTTAGACGGCACTGAAGCTTTCTTT. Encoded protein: CASSLDGTEAFF.

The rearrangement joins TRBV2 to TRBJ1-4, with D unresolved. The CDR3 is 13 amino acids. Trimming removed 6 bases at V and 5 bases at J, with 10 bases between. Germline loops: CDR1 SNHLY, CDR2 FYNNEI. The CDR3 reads CASRREQNEKLFF. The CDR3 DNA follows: TGTGCCAGCAGGAGGGAACAAAATGAAAAACTGTTTTTT.

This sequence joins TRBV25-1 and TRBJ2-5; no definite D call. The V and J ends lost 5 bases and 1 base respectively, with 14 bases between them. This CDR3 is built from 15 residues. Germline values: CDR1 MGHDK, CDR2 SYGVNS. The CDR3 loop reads CASSRPGQFQETQYF. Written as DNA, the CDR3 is TGTGCCAGCAGTCGCCCTGGGCAGTTCCAAGAGACCCAGTACTTC.

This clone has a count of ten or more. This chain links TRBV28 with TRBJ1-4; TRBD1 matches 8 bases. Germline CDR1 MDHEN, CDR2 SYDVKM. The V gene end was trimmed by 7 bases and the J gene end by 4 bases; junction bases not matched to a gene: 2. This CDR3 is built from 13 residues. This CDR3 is CASIQGDNEKLFF. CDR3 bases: TGTGCCAGCATACAGGGGGATAATGAAAAACTGTTTTTT. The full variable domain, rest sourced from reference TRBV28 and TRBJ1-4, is DVKVTQSSRYLVKRTGEKVFLECVQDMDHENMFWYRQDPGLGLRLIYFSYDVKMKEKGDIPEGYSVSREKKERFSLILESASTNQTSMYLCASIQGDNEKLFFGSGTQLSVL.

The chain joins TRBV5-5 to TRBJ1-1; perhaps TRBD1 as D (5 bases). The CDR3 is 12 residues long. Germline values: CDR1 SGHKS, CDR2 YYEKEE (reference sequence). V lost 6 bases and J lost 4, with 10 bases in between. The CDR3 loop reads CASNTRATEAFF. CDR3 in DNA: TGTGCCAGCAACACCAGGGCCACTGAAGCTTTCTTT.

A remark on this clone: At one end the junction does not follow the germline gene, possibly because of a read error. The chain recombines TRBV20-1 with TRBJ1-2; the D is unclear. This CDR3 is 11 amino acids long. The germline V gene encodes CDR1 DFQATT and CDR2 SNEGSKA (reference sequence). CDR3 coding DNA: TGCAGTGCTAGAGTCGGGAACTTCCTGGCCTTC. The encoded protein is CSARVGNFLAF.

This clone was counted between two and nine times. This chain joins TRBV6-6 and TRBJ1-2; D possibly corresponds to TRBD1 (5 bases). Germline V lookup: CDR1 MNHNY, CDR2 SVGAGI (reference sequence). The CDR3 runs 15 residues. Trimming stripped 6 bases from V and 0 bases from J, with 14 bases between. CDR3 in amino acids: CASRGPQTTNYGYTF. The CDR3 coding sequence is TGTGCCAGCAGGGGGCCCCAAACGACTAACTATGGCTACACCTTC.

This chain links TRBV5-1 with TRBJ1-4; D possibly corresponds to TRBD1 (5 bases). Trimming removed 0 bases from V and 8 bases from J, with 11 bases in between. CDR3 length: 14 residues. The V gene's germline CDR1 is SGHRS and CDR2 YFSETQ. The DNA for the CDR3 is TGCGCCAGCAGCTTGGAGGGGTTGGGGGAAAAACTGTTTTTT. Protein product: CASSLEGLGEKLFF.

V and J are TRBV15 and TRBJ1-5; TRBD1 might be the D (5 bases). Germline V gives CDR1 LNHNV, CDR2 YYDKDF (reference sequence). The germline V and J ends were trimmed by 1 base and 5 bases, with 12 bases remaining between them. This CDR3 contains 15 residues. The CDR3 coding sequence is TGTGCCACCAGCAGAGGGTTCGACAGCGATCAGCCCCAGCATTTT. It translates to CATSRGFDSDQPQHF. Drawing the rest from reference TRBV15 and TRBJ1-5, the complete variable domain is DAMVIQNPRYQVTQFGKPVTLSCSQTLNHNVMYWYQQKSSQAPKLLFHYYDKDFNNEADTPDNFQSRRPNTSFCFLDIRSPGLGDTAMYLCATSRGFDSDQPQHFGDGTRLSIL.

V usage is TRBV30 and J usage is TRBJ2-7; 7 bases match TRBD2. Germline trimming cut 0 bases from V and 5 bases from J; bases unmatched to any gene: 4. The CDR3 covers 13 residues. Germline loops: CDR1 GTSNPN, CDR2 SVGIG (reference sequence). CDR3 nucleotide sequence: TGTGCCTGGAGTGTTGGGACTACGAACGAGCAGTACTTC. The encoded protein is CAWSVGTTNEQYF.

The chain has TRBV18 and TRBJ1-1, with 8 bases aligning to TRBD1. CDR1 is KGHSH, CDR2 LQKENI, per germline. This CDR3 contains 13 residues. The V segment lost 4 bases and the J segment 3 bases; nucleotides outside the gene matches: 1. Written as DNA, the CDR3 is TGTGCCAGCTCACAACAGGGGGACACTGAAGCTTTCTTT. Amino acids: CASSQQGDTEAFF.

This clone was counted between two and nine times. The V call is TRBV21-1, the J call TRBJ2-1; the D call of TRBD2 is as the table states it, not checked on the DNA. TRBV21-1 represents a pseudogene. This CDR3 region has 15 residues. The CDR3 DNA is TGTGCCAGCAGCAAGGGAGAGGGCGGATGTTCTGAGCAGTTCTTC. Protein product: CASSKGEGGCSEQFF.

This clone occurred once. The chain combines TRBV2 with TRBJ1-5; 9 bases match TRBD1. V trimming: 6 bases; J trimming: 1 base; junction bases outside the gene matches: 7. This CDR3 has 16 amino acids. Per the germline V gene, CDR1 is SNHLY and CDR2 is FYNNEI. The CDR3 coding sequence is TGTGCCAGCAGCACAGGGGGCCGGGGGAGCAATCAGCCCCAGCATTTT. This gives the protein CASSTGGRGSNQPQHF.

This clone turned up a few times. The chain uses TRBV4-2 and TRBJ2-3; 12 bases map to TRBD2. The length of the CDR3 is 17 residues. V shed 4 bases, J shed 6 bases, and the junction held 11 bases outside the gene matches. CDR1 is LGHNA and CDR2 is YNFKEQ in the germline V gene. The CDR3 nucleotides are TGTGCCAGCAGCCCTCAACTAGCGGGGGGTGGGTCGGATACGCAGTATTTT. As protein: CASSPQLAGGGSDTQYF.

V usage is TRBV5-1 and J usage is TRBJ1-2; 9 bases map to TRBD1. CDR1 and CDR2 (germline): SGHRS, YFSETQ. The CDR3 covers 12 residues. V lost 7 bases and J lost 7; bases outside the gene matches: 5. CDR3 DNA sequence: TGCGCCAGCGGGGACAGGGATGCTGGCTACACCTTC. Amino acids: CASGDRDAGYTF.